The 28 T cell receptor beta chains below come from one sample, sequenced in a study of molecular identifiers for immune sequencing clone quantification. A single record per CDR3 protein comes from TCRdb applying MiXCR to the PCR reads. The sample includes roughly 320,000 distinct CDR3 sequences, roughly 24% of them seen just once. The sequenced sample consisted of naive CD8+ T cells from blood, with Jurkat cell RNA spiked in. The subset is: FACS-sorted CD8+CD4-CCR7+CD45RA+ naive T cells. The receptors shown here come from a human donor in good health. Some libraries in this study had Jurkat cell RNA spiked in.

V and J are TRBV6-2 or TRBV6-3 and TRBJ1-5; D might be TRBD1 (5 bases). Germline V CDR1 and CDR2: MNHEY, SVGEGT. The CDR3 consists of 14 residues. V was cut by 2 bases and J by 4 bases, with 9 bases left in between. The CDR3 loop reads CASSYVPGNQPQHF. In DNA, the CDR3 is TGTGCCAGCAGTTACGTTCCAGGGAATCAGCCCCAGCATTTT.

The table lists this clonotype with many counts. The V and J genes are TRBV14 and TRBJ2-7; either TRBD1 or TRBD2 may supply D (7 bases each). The V end lost 5 bases, the J end lost 7 bases, and 24 bases lay between the germline ends. Germline V CDR1 and CDR2: SGHDN, FVKESK. The CDR3 consists of 16 residues. The CDR3 DNA reads as TGTGCCAGCAGCTTTAGACAGGGACTAATGGCGGGGGAGCAGTACTTC. This gives the protein CASSFRQGLMAGEQYF.

This clonotype showed up just a few times. The rearrangement links TRBV2 to TRBJ2-3; 12 positions match TRBD2. Germline CDR1 SNHLY, CDR2 FYNNEI. The CDR3 has 16 amino acids. V lost 3 bases to trimming and J lost 3 bases; unmatched junction nucleotides: 4. The CDR3 region has the DNA TGTGCCAGCAGTGAGGAACTAGCGGGAGGAACAGATACGCAGTATTTT. Its protein is CASSEELAGGTDTQYF.

J is TRBJ1-5 and V is TRBV27, with D uncertain. Germline V gene lookup returns CDR1 MNHEY and CDR2 SMNVEV (reference sequence). The germline V and J ends were trimmed by 6 bases and 1 base, with 13 bases remaining between them. The CDR3 has 15 residues. The CDR3 is CASSVAPASNQPQHF. CDR3 coding DNA: TGTGCCAGCAGCGTAGCCCCAGCCAGCAATCAGCCCCAGCATTTT.

This clonotype has at least ten counts. The CDR3 DNA reads as TGCGCCAGCAGCCAAGGACAGGGTACCTACGAGCAGTACTTC. Translating it yields CASSQGQGTYEQYF. This rearrangement joins TRBV4-3 to TRBJ2-7; 7 bases fit TRBD1. Trimming at V came to 1 base and at J to 2 bases, leaving 2 bases not matched to a gene. Germline loops: CDR1 LGHNA, CDR2 YSLEER. The CDR3 totals 14 residues.

The chain uses TRBV7-9 and TRBJ1-1; TRBD1 aligns across 8 bases. The CDR3 is 15 amino acids. Germline CDR1 reads SEHNR; CDR2 reads FQNEAQ (reference sequence). J was trimmed by 2 bases and V by 1 base; bases with no gene match: 3. The CDR3 coding sequence is TGTGCCAGCAGCTTAGGCGGGACAGGTAACACTGAAGCTTTCTTT. Protein product: CASSLGGTGNTEAFF. Supplemented by reference TRBV7-9 and TRBJ1-1, the full variable domain reads DTGVSQNPRHKITKRGQNVTFRCDPISEHNRLYWYRQTLGQGPEFLTYFQNEAQLEKSRLLSDRFSAERPKGSFSTLEIQRTEQGDSAMYLCASSLGGTGNTEAFFGQGTRLTVV.

This clonotype was seen repeatedly, ten times or more. V usage is TRBV2 and J usage is TRBJ1-3; perhaps TRBD1 as D (6 bases). Germline CDR1 and CDR2: SNHLY and FYNNEI. The V and J ends lost 8 bases and 0 bases respectively, with 14 bases between them. The CDR3 has 15 amino acids. CDR3 residues: CASRPGQFSGNTIYF. The CDR3, as DNA: TGTGCCAGCCGCCCCGGACAGTTCTCTGGAAACACCATATATTTT. Looking up the rest from reference TRBV2 and TRBJ1-3 gives the full variable domain: EPEVTQTPSHQVTQMGQEVILRCVPISNHLYFYWYRQILGQKVEFLVSFYNNEISEKSEIFDDQFSVERPDGSNFTLKIRSTKLEDSAMYFCASRPGQFSGNTIYFGEGSWLTVV.

This clonotype has ten or more counts. The rearrangement uses TRBV6-2 or TRBV6-3 and TRBJ1-1, with D hard to call. Germline V lookup: CDR1 MNHEY, CDR2 SVGEGT. The germline V and J ends were trimmed by 1 base and 5 bases, with 5 bases remaining between them. This CDR3 is 12 amino acids long. The CDR3 DNA reads as TGTGCCAGCAGTTACTGGGAAACTGAAGCTTTCTTT. This sequence encodes CASSYWETEAFF.

This clonotype was found a few times. The V and J genes are TRBV20-1 and TRBJ1-1; D is unresolved. The CDR3 is 13 amino acids. CDR1 DFQATT and CDR2 SNEGSKA come from the germline V gene (reference sequence). V lost 4 bases, J lost 1 base, and 10 bases lay in between. CDR3 sequence (DNA): TGCAGTGCTAAGGGAATGCGGAACACTGAAGCTTTCTTT. Its protein is CSAKGMRNTEAFF.

Many counts were recorded for this clonotype. This sequence joins TRBV9 and TRBJ2-3; 10 bases align to TRBD1. Unmatched junction bases numbered 8, after V lost 7 bases and J lost 3 bases. The CDR3 extends over 15 amino acids. The V gene's germline CDR1 is SGDLS and CDR2 YYNGEE. The CDR3 bases are TGTGCCAGCCGATCTGGACAGGGGGTAACAGATACGCAGTATTTT. Its translation is CASRSGQGVTDTQYF. Full variable domain (outside the CDR3, taken from reference TRBV9 and TRBJ2-3): DSGVTQTPKHLITATGQRVTLRCSPRSGDLSVYWYQQSLDQGLQFLIQYYNGEERAKGNILERFSAQQFPDLHSELNLSSLELGDSALYFCASRSGQGVTDTQYFGPGTRLTVL.

This clonotype turned up a few times. The V gene is TRBV30, the J gene TRBJ2-7; 10 positions agree with TRBD2. Germline V gene sequence: CDR1 GTSNPN, CDR2 SVGIG (reference sequence). V lost 2 bases, J lost 6 bases, and 4 bases stayed unmatched. The CDR3 is 13 residues long. The CDR3 loop reads CAWSLAGVSEQYF. The CDR3 DNA follows: TGTGCCTGGAGTCTAGCGGGAGTAAGCGAGCAGTACTTC.

Note on this clonotype: Germline is not matched at one junction end, which may reflect a read error. V is TRBV20-1 and J is TRBJ2-1; D is unclear. This CDR3 has 14 residues. The germline CDR1 and CDR2 sequences are DFQATT and SNEGSKA (reference sequence). CDR3 sequence reads: CGAPPVAGRDEQFF. CDR3 nucleotides: TGCGGTGCCCCCCCGGTGGCTGGCCGCGATGAGCAGTTCTTC.

V and J are TRBV27 and TRBJ2-7; 10 bases are shared with TRBD2. With 5 bases clipped from V and 2 bases from J, the junction kept 6 bases outside the gene matches. Germline CDR1 and CDR2: MNHEY and SMNVEV (reference sequence). The CDR3 loop spans 15 amino acids. CDR3 nucleotides: TGTGCCAGCAGTCCGGAGCGGGAGGGAACCTACGAGCAGTACTTC. Translated, it gives CASSPEREGTYEQYF.

This clonotype appeared a few times. The chain has TRBV19 and TRBJ2-2; the D gene is possibly TRBD1 (6 bases). The CDR3 contains 14 residues. Trimming removed 7 bases from V and 1 base from J, with 10 bases in between. Germline CDR1 LNHDA, CDR2 SQIVND (reference sequence). CDR3 DNA sequence: TGTGCCAGTACCGGGACAAAGAACACCGGGGAGCTGTTTTTT. Encoded protein: CASTGTKNTGELFF.

The chain recombines TRBV3-2 with TRBJ2-7; TRBD2, as called in the table, went unchecked against the DNA. TRBV3-2 is a pseudogene locus. This CDR3 is 17 amino acids long. CDR3 DNA sequence: TGTGCCCGAACTCACCTCGTAGCGGGAGAGGTGCTCTACGAGCAGTACTTC. This codes for CARTHLVAGEVLYEQYF.

The chain is built from TRBV2 and TRBJ2-7; possible D gene TRBD1, 5 bases. V was pared by 4 bases and J by 1 base, with 8 bases between. The CDR3 covers 13 residues. Germline V gene sequence: CDR1 SNHLY, CDR2 FYNNEI. CDR3 sequence: CASSGGVSYEQYF. CDR3 coding DNA: TGTGCCAGCAGTGGGGGCGTGTCCTACGAGCAGTACTTC.

This clonotype showed up just a few times. This chain uses TRBV12-3 or TRBV12-4 with TRBJ2-2, with D maybe TRBD2 (5 bases). V lost 7 bases and J 6 bases, leaving 9 bases between the germline ends. The CDR3 length is 12 residues. The CDR3 coding sequence is TGTGCCAGCATCCTAGCCCCCGGGGAGCTGTTTTTT. Its protein is CASILAPGELFF.

Many counts were recorded for this clonotype. The genes are TRBV30 and TRBJ2-3; weak D call: TRBD2 (5 bases). Per the germline V gene, CDR1 is GTSNPN and CDR2 is SVGIG (reference sequence). This CDR3 is 12 amino acids long. V shed 0 bases and J shed 6 bases, with 7 bases lying between them. The CDR3: CAWSVGGDTQYF. The CDR3 coding sequence is TGTGCCTGGAGTGTTGGAGGTGATACGCAGTATTTT.

This clonotype was counted many times. The chain has TRBV7-9 and TRBJ1-5; the D gene is possibly TRBD1 (5 bases). The CDR3 contains 15 residues. V gave up 5 bases and J gave up 0 bases, with 11 bases separating them. Germline V CDR1 and CDR2: SEHNR, FQNEAQ (reference sequence). CDR3: CASSPMGGSNQPQHF. DNA for the CDR3: TGTGCCAGCAGCCCGATGGGGGGTAGCAATCAGCCCCAGCATTTT.

At least ten counts were recorded for this clonotype. This chain uses TRBV12-3 or TRBV12-4 with TRBJ2-3, with 7 bases aligning to TRBD1. The CDR3 totals 16 residues. V shed 5 bases, J shed 0 bases, and the junction held 8 bases outside the gene matches. In DNA form, the CDR3 reads TGTGCCAGCAGTCCCCGGGACAGCCCAAGCACAGATACGCAGTATTTT. Amino acid sequence: CASSPRDSPSTDTQYF.

The V call is TRBV6-2 or TRBV6-3, the J call TRBJ2-7; D may be TRBD1 or TRBD2 (5 bases each). Trimming removed 7 bases at V and 6 bases at J, with 19 bases between. CDR1 and CDR2 (germline): MNHEY, SVGEGT. The CDR3 sequence is 14 residues long. DNA for the CDR3: TGTGCCAGCATTCGAGGGACGGGGAAGGGCGAGCAGTACTTC. Its protein product is CASIRGTGKGEQYF.

The sample holds many counts of this clonotype. The chain has TRBV7-6 and TRBJ2-1, with 7 bases lining up with TRBD2. Per germline, CDR1 SGHVS and CDR2 FNYEAQ. The CDR3 extends over 17 amino acids. J lost 6 bases, V lost 4 bases, and 15 bases had no gene match. The CDR3 DNA is TGTGCCAGCAGCTATAGCATACCAACTAGCGAGGGCAATGAGCAGTTCTTC. Protein product: CASSYSIPTSEGNEQFF.

The chain has TRBV20-1 and TRBJ2-3; 10 nucleotides agree with TRBD2. V was pared by 1 base and J by 2 bases, with 15 bases of the junction left unmatched. Germline CDR1 is DFQATT and CDR2 is SNEGSKA (reference sequence). This CDR3 region has 19 residues. The CDR3 nucleotides are TGCAGTGCTAGAGCCCTTTTCGGGCTAGCGGGAGAATTCACAGATACGCAGTATTTT. It yields the protein CSARALFGLAGEFTDTQYF.

This clonotype was detected ten times or more. The gene calls are TRBV12-3 or TRBV12-4 and TRBJ1-5; the D is unclear. There are 12 residues in the CDR3. V was pared by 6 bases and J by 6 bases, with 9 bases between. The CDR3 loop is CASSKGGQPQHF. Written as DNA, the CDR3 is TGTGCCAGCAGCAAGGGTGGTCAGCCCCAGCATTTT.

This clonotype was picked up many times. The chain joins TRBV6-5 to TRBJ2-3; no clear D. The CDR3 is 14 amino acids. Germline loops: CDR1 MNHEY, CDR2 SVGAGI. V was clipped by 0 bases and J by 0 bases, with 4 bases between them. The CDR3 loop reads CASSYSGSTDTQYF. Here the CDR3 DNA reads TGTGCCAGCAGTTACTCGGGGAGCACAGATACGCAGTATTTT.

The chain joins TRBV9 to TRBJ2-3; D might be TRBD2 (5 bases). Germline V lookup: CDR1 SGDLS, CDR2 YYNGEE. The CDR3 consists of 16 residues. V lost 3 bases and J 3 bases, leaving 17 bases between the germline ends. CDR3 coding DNA: TGTGCCAGCAGCGAGGGAGCGAACTCGATTACAGATACGCAGTATTTT. Residues: CASSEGANSITDTQYF.

Many counts were recorded for this clonotype. The chain is built from TRBV7-9 and TRBJ2-3, with 7 bases identical to TRBD1. The CDR3 sequence is 15 residues long. V shed 4 bases and J 5 bases; nucleotides not matched to a gene: 9. CDR1 SEHNR and CDR2 FQNEAQ come from the germline V gene (reference sequence). DNA of the CDR3: TGTGCCAGCAGCTCGGTCCCGGGACAGCTAGATACGCAGTATTTT. Its translation is CASSSVPGQLDTQYF. The variable domain in full, with the rest retrieved from reference TRBV7-9 and TRBJ2-3, is DTGVSQNPRHKITKRGQNVTFRCDPISEHNRLYWYRQTLGQGPEFLTYFQNEAQLEKSRLLSDRFSAERPKGSFSTLEIQRTEQGDSAMYLCASSSVPGQLDTQYFGPGTRLTVL.

As concerns this clonotype: A much larger clone is a single base away; this may be a read error. The chain couples TRBV14 to TRBJ1-1; D is undetermined. CDR3 length: 14 residues. The germline gives CDR1 SGHDN, CDR2 FVKESK. V shed 0 bases and J shed 7 bases, with 12 bases lying between them. The CDR3 DNA reads TGTGCCAGCAGCCAAGAATCTAGGCGCATTGAAGCTTTCTTT. The encoded protein is CASSQESRRIEAFF.